This TCR beta chain was recovered during a study of cytomegalovirus exposure and HLA in healthy donors (TCRdb year 2017). Describing the broader study: An earlier analysis of approximately 640 of the donors reported 250 to 300 Gb of sequence data and 100 million to 130 million unique TCR beta sequences from about 200 million T cells. Around 330 gigabases of sequencing data and approximately 91 million unique TCR sequences made up an early release that covered roughly 670 HLA-typed donors. Of the roughly 420 genotyped donors, roughly 76% were placed in the genetic ancestry cluster associated with self-reported Caucasian donors. The aim of the study was to test whether cataloging public T cell receptors could identify signatures of past pathogen exposure. Using immunosequencing, the study profiled T cell repertoires from around 670 subjects and related those repertoires to cytomegalovirus serostatus. Besides the first cohort of more than 650 subjects, a separate validation cohort made up of some 110 different subjects was used. To predict cytomegalovirus infection status, the study brought together high-throughput TCR immunosequencing, statistical association of individual TCRs with disease status, and machine learning. A later analysis re-examined previously published TCR beta repertoires from 610 or so donors and added high-resolution HLA genotyping to investigate patterns of TCR occurrence. In the later analysis, no new phenotypic data were used to find candidate immune exposures; instead, reliance was placed on TCR beta sequences and their occurrence across donors. To decide whether each TCR beta V gene segment behaved as functional or pseudogenic, an earlier analysis of approximately 590 of the donors relied on high-throughput TCR beta sequencing. Donor age, sex, ethnicity and CMV serostatus were compiled together with the repertoire data. A later genetic analysis took genome-wide SNP genotypes for about 65% of the roughly 670 donors and used that subset as a discovery cohort. All discovery cohort repertoires had been generated using a single sequencing platform. Class I and class II HLA loci were covered by the typing at four-digit resolution. Typing coverage varied by locus: about 629-640 donors for A, B, C, DRB1 and DQB1; approximately 500 for DQA1; approximately 610 for DPA1; approximately 470 for DPB1. A few DR-DQ haplotypes were handled as single units for association and clustering because linkage in the cohort was strong. Among 398 genotyped donors of the cohort, an average of around 240,000 unique TCR beta nucleotide sequences were sequenced per donor, roughly a sixth of them non-productive.

The cohort was made up of 666 healthy bone marrow donors. All cohort members were sampled while nominally healthy, although unrecorded immune exposures were likely present. The donor was CMV seropositive and was included in the group of 250 to 350 seropositive cohort members. A peripheral blood sample was collected from each donor, and TCR beta sequencing was performed on peripheral blood mononuclear cells. The Qiagen DNeasy Blood Extraction Kit was used to extract genomic DNA from the blood cell samples. Here is what the overall study found, with its caveats: It was suggested by the authors that the approach could potentially be generalized to other disease states and immunological phenotypes. V-gene and J-gene trimming of TCR beta chains was associated with a missense DCLRE1C variant in a later genetic analysis, and the association was replicated in an independent cohort. Because some donors lacked HLA typing at each locus, the association tests relied only on the typed subset. Most TCR sequences were observed very rarely across donors, whereas some public TCRs were present in many individuals. About 17 rarely observed V segments, including chromosome 9 orphons, were excluded from the earlier analysis of approximately 500 of the donors because counts were too low. Linkage disequilibrium might explain the correlated functional status among segregating V segments, but an unknown experimental factor could not be excluded. An earlier analysis of around 500 of the donors showed that most TCR beta V segments appeared in productive rearrangements either about 87% or about 30% of the time, which broadly matched IMGT annotations. Immune exposure information for the cohort was limited to CMV serostatus. According to a later analysis, parvovirus B19, influenza, CMV and Epstein-Barr virus appeared linked to several top co-occurrence clusters. Cytomegalovirus status was reported to be diagnosed by the classifier with high specificity and sensitivity in both the original and validation cohorts. In a later genetic analysis, fewer N-insertions in productive TCRs were reported among donors in an Asian-associated ancestry cluster than the roughly 700-donor mean. In this cohort, only TCR beta chains were sequenced, and detectable features were limited by the absence of alpha or paired-chain data. The presence/absence analyses assumed that sequencing depth was roughly uniform across donors, and that assumption may not be true. Assigning TCR associations to individual alleles was difficult when HLA alleles, especially DR and DQ, strongly co-occurred. According to a later analysis, most CMV-associated TCR beta chains appeared to be HLA-restricted, and the HLA associations seemed to be driven largely by CMV exposure. In a later analysis, HLA-associated TCR beta chains showed more clonal expansion and lower generation probabilities than non-associated chains that were equally common. In a later analysis, TCR association rates were found to vary across HLA loci, with the most associated TCRs seen for DRB1 alleles and the fewest for HLA-C alleles. The study gave a list of some 150 TCR beta chains associated with cytomegalovirus. Three of the identified cytomegalovirus-associated TCR beta chains were confirmed in vitro to be specific for cytomegalovirus antigens. The sequencing pipeline was judged likely to have produced a cluster of highly shared sequence variants as a technical artifact. The 87-base-pair reads could not distinguish some IMGT-functional V segments, including TRBV6-2 and TRBV6-3, so those segments were excluded. A further reported finding was that TCR beta sequences accurately predicted the HLA-A and HLA-B alleles for most subjects in the first cohort. At a false discovery rate of 0.05, a later analysis linked around 17,000 TCR beta sequences to specific HLA alleles.

Library preparation employed the immunoSEQ multiplex PCR assay. The multiplex PCR relied on a mix of 60 forward primers for TCR Vbeta segments and 13 reverse primers for TCR Jbeta segments. Amplification of the CDR3 region of rearranged TCR beta genes was performed with a multiplex PCR assay on genomic DNA. The Illumina HiSeq System was used to sequence the amplified TCR beta libraries as 87-base-pair reads. Turning to the authors' computational methods: A later analysis tallied tens of millions of unique TCR beta chains across the 610 or so repertoires, and around 10 million of those chains were shared by two or more donors. To remove PCR and sequencing errors, raw reads were error-corrected and collapsed into unique sequences using a nearest-neighbor algorithm that merged closely related sequences. V, D and J gene segments were assigned by aligning CDR3 sequences to IMGT reference sequences. For a sequence to be retained, a match of at least six nucleotides was required to both a V gene segment and a J gene segment. A rearrangement counted as productive if the CDR3 had no stop codons and remained in frame with V and J, and every other rearrangement counted as non-productive. Following IMGT convention, CDR3 was defined as the stretch from the second conserved V-encoded cysteine to the conserved J-encoded phenylalanine. The earlier analysis of about 620 of the donors excluded sequences that lacked an unambiguous match to a single V gene segment. In an earlier analysis of 587 of the donors, a V segment was called functional when productive rearrangements were above 56.7%, and segregating when the standard deviation between donors exceeded 5%. A statistical classification framework was developed to diagnose cytomegalovirus status using the catalog of TCR beta chain sequences. In a later analysis, V and J genes were assigned by comparing TCR nucleotide sequences against IMGT/GENE-DB human TR gene sequences. A later analysis assigned CDR3 sequences and most-parsimonious VDJ recombination scenarios with the TCRdist pipeline. A later analysis defined each TCR beta chain by its CDR3 amino acid sequence plus V-gene family, and excluded reads lacking a unique V-gene family. A later analysis removed 592 highly shared, low-generation-probability nucleotide sequences to deal with suspected cross-contamination and a sequencing artifact. In a later analysis, a clonal expansion index was calculated for each public chain from normalized within-repertoire ranks of inferred template counts. In a later analysis, generation probabilities were computed with a VDJ recombination model fitted to out-of-frame rearrangements, and the resulting probabilities were checked against IGoR. In a later analysis, TCR-TCR, TCR-HLA and TCR-CMV co-occurrence was scored with hypergeometric tests, and a repertoire-size bias correction was applied to TCR pairs. To estimate false discovery rates, a later analysis permuted the HLA or CMV assignments 20 times. In a later analysis, co-occurring TCRs were grouped using DBSCAN, and TCRdist sequence similarity was added for clustering within HLA-allele-positive subsets. Repertoires with fewer than 30,000 or more than 120,000 public chains were left out of co-occurrence clustering, as were about five repertoires with anomalous nucleotide sharing. TCRdb obtained this table from immuneACCESS and retained in-frame rearrangements with V and J assigned. These tables miss some clones; where compared with another copy, unresolved V genes account for less than half of the shortfall, and the remainder is unexplained. That table gives V, J and clone size, and the DNA gave D and trimming. The sample has around 150,000 clones on record, roughly 70% of them singletons. The ten largest make up 2.8% of the sample.

This clone has only a few counts. Its antigen target is currently unknown. Base qualities are not recorded, but no much larger clone differs from it by a single base. Its CDR3 holds 18 amino acids, cysteine through phenylalanine. Only the CDR3 part of the read is kept: 54 bases, read in frame from the first base. The sequence derives from a woman between 40 and 55 years old in good health and CMV-seropositive. Input material: PBMCs. The sequence is built from TRBV21-1 and TRBJ1-2; the table's D call TRBD1 went unverified against the DNA. TRBV21-1 corresponds to a pseudogene. In nucleotide form, the sequence is TGTGCCAGCAGCCTAATATCCCAGGGGACCAGAGAATTCTATGGCTACACCTTC. Protein translation: CASSLISQGTREFYGYTF.